The 14 T cell receptor beta chains given below trace back to one sample, sequenced in a study of T-cell reconstitution after alpha-beta-depleted transplantation in children. Unique molecular identifiers tagged the TCRbeta library. TCRdb reprocessed the PCR reads via MiXCR and lists one record per CDR3 protein. Of 190,000 or so distinct CDR3 sequences in the sample, just under 6.5% are singletons; the top ten hold about 5%. This sample comprised PBMCs, obtained before TCRalphabeta/CD19-depleted stem cell transplant. The receptors derive from a girl under three years old with combined immunodeficiency, due to receive a stem cell transplant.

This clonotype was counted a few times. The chain carries TRBV13 and TRBJ2-1, with D perhaps matching TRBD2 (5 bases). The CDR3 is made up of 16 amino acids. Germline V gene sequence: CDR1 PRHDT, CDR2 FYEKMQ (reference sequence). The V end was cut by 4 bases, the J end by 8 bases, with 21 bases between. The CDR3 protein is CASSSPSGRASHEQFF. DNA for the CDR3: TGTGCCAGCAGCTCGCCCTCTGGGAGAGCTTCCCATGAGCAGTTCTTC.

This clonotype has a count of ten or more. The chain has TRBV7-6 and TRBJ2-7; D remains ambiguous. Trimming pared 2 bases from V and 1 base from J, leaving 9 bases between. Germline V gene lookup returns CDR1 SGHVS and CDR2 FNYEAQ. The CDR3 is 14 amino acids. The CDR3 region is CASSLLGGSYEQYF. In DNA, the CDR3 is TGTGCCAGCAGCTTATTGGGCGGTTCCTACGAGCAGTACTTC.

The chain combines TRBV7-2 with TRBJ2-5, with 7 nucleotides matching TRBD2. Germline V gene sequence: CDR1 SGHTA, CDR2 FQGNSA. After removal of 0 bases from V and 5 bases from J, the junction contained 12 bases not matched to a gene. This CDR3 has 17 residues. The CDR3, as DNA: TGTGCCAGCAGCTTAGCCCAAATCTGGGACGGGGGGGAGACCCAGTACTTC. Translation gives CASSLAQIWDGGETQYF.

The rearrangement joins TRBV18 to TRBJ1-1; weak D call: TRBD1 (6 bases). V gave up 2 bases and J gave up 0 bases, with 10 bases separating them. The CDR3 is 15 residues long. Per germline, CDR1 KGHSH and CDR2 LQKENI. CDR3 DNA sequence: TGTGCCAGCTCACCAACGAGACAGGTGAACACTGAAGCTTTCTTT. Its translation is CASSPTRQVNTEAFF.

This clonotype was counted ten times or more. This chain uses TRBV7-2 with TRBJ2-1; 8 nucleotides align to TRBD2. Unmatched junction bases numbered 8, after V lost 5 bases and J lost 2 bases. The CDR3 extends over 16 amino acids. Germline CDR1 reads SGHTA; CDR2 reads FQGNSA. This chain's CDR3 is CASSSLAGLTYNEQFF. Written as DNA, the CDR3 is TGTGCCAGCAGCAGCTTAGCGGGACTCACCTACAATGAGCAGTTCTTC.

The chain is built from TRBV7-6 and TRBJ2-1; the match to TRBD2 covers 7 bases. This CDR3 spans 16 amino acids. V shed 1 base, J shed 1 base, and the junction held 4 bases outside the gene matches. Per the germline V gene, CDR1 is SGHVS and CDR2 is FNYEAQ. DNA for the CDR3: TGTGCCAGCAGCTTAGGGAGCGGGATGTCCTACAATGAGCAGTTCTTC. Protein: CASSLGSGMSYNEQFF.

This rearrangement joins TRBV10-2 to TRBJ2-5; the D gene could be TRBD1 or TRBD2 (5 bases each). The CDR3 has 16 residues. Germline V CDR1 and CDR2: WSHSY, SAAADI. With 5 bases removed from V and 1 base from J, the gap between germline ends came to 17 bases. CDR3 in amino acids: CASSPFPGPPQETQYF. CDR3 in DNA: TGCGCCAGCAGTCCATTCCCGGGACCTCCCCAAGAGACCCAGTACTTC.

This clonotype was seen many times. V is TRBV12-3 or TRBV12-4 and J is TRBJ2-2, with 9 bases aligning to TRBD1. Trimming took 4 bases from V and 6 from J; bases not matched to a gene: 3. The CDR3 covers 14 residues. CDR3: CASSWTGVAGELFF. For the CDR3, the DNA is TGTGCCAGCAGTTGGACAGGGGTGGCCGGGGAGCTGTTTTTT.

This clonotype was picked up many times. The CDR3 DNA reads TGTGCCAGCAGTTTGGGGTCACAGTCCTCGGAGCAGTACTTC. Amino acid sequence: CASSLGSQSSEQYF. The chain recombines TRBV12-3 or TRBV12-4 with TRBJ2-7; D gene ambiguous. The CDR3 has 14 amino acids. V dropped 3 bases and J dropped 7 bases, with 16 bases sitting between them.

In this sample, this clonotype turned up many times. The chain couples TRBV5-1 to TRBJ2-5; maybe TRBD2 (5 bases). CDR1 is SGHRS and CDR2 is YFSETQ in the germline V gene. This CDR3 contains 12 residues. Trimming took off 4 bases at V and 5 bases at J, with 9 bases between the two ends. The CDR3 here is CASSEGTETQYF. CDR3 nucleotides: TGCGCCAGCAGCGAGGGCACGGAGACCCAGTACTTC.

This clonotype was picked up many times. The CDR3 bases are TGTGCCAGCAGTGAATTTTTTGGGGGGCCCGCGAACACCGGGGAGCTGTTTTTT. Protein product: CASSEFFGGPANTGELFF. This chain joins TRBV25-1 and TRBJ2-2; D assignment may be TRBD1 or TRBD2 (6 bases each). The CDR3 spans 18 residues. Germline V lookup: CDR1 MGHDK, CDR2 SYGVNS. The V gene lost 1 base and the J gene lost 0 bases, with 15 bases spanning the gap.

This clonotype occurred many times. The J gene is TRBJ2-2, the V gene TRBV11-1; 11 bases align to TRBD2. J gave up 2 bases and V 2 bases, and 7 bases lay outside the gene matches. CDR3 length equals 18 residues. Germline loops: CDR1 SGHAT, CDR2 FQDESV (reference sequence). CDR3 coding DNA: TGTGCCAGCAGCTTATTGGGACTAGCGGACCCAAACACCGGGGAGCTGTTTTTT. Protein product: CASSLLGLADPNTGELFF.

This clonotype showed up many times. In DNA form, the CDR3 reads TGTGCCAGCAGTTTATGGGGGGGGAGGGATTCACCCCTCCACTTT. Translating it yields CASSLWGGRDSPLHF. The chain combines TRBV28 with TRBJ1-6, with D possibly being TRBD1 (5 bases). The germline gives CDR1 MDHEN, CDR2 SYDVKM. Trimming took 0 bases from V and 8 from J, leaving 11 bases between them. The CDR3 has 15 amino acids.

CDR3 protein: CASNAGASYNEQFF. The CDR3 DNA reads TGTGCCAGCAATGCGGGGGCCTCCTACAATGAGCAGTTCTTC. The chain links TRBV2 to TRBJ2-1; a weak D match, TRBD2 (7 bases). Germline V gives CDR1 SNHLY, CDR2 FYNNEI. Trimming took off 7 bases at V and 0 bases at J, with 10 bases between the two ends. This CDR3 is 14 amino acids long.